This T cell receptor (beta chain) was captured in a study of T-cell memory formation after mild COVID-19 (dated by TCRdb to the early 2020s). Some background on the complete study: TCR sequence clusters from the two donors were found to be largely donor specific. The cohort was made up of two young adult volunteers, one female and one male, who were previously healthy. In two donors, T-cell clones that expanded and contracted after mild COVID-19 were followed by sequencing TCRalpha and TCRbeta repertoires longitudinally.

On the study overall, not on this receptor specifically: Balanced CD4/CD8 phenotypes were observed for clones contracting from day 15 to 85, whereas a bias towards CD4+ was observed for a second wave of clones expanding from day 15 to 37. The study covered only a couple of mild cases, and larger cohorts including severe cases with pre-infection samples were considered necessary. Contracting CD4+ clones were found mainly in CM and EM memory subsets, while CD8+ clones were enriched in EMRA. Some responding clones were found in pre-infection memory, which suggests that pre-existing cross-reactive memory T cells took part in the SARS-CoV-2 response. SARS-CoV-2 specificity was not confirmed for the second-wave clones peaking on day 37.

This clonotype occurred a few times. The antigen it recognizes is unknown. The input lacks base qualities; no much larger clone sits a single base away. PBMCs were isolated by Ficoll-Paque density gradient centrifugation. Instrument used: Illumina NovaSeq 6000. Using 5'RACE with constant-segment primers, TCRalpha and TCRbeta cDNA libraries were constructed, with sample barcodes and unique molecular identifiers added in the process. RNA was extracted from every sample with Trizol reagent. The libraries were amplified in two PCR steps, and the second step added a second sample barcode and Illumina TruSeq adapters. The libraries were sequenced on an Illumina NovaSeq using 2 x 150 bp paired-end reads. In the original analysis: With migec v1.2.7, reads were demultiplexed and then collapsed into UMI-guided consensus sequences. Using mixcr v2.1.11, UMI consensuses were aligned to TRA and TRB V and J templates and then assembled into clonotypes. A clonotype was counted as expanded or contracted only when both edgeR and NoisET called the clonotype significant, with the noise models trained on biological replicates. edgeR calls used a false discovery rate-adjusted p below 0.01 and a log2 fold-change threshold of 1. As an exploratory analysis of dynamics, PCA with hierarchical clustering was applied to max-normalized trajectories of the 1000 most abundant clonotypes. Separately sequenced CD4+ and CD8+ repertoires were used to assign the CD4 or CD8 phenotype of responding clones. TCRdb ran its own pipeline on the public reads, namely fastp trimming at Q25 and MiXCR clone calling, and kept in-frame beta chains. CDR3 protein sequences are deduplicated, and each keeps its most common genes and DNA. These V and J calls rely on TCRdb rather than the paper's analysis. The sample has fewer than 50,000 distinct CDR3 sequences on record, more than 9% of them singletons. The leading ten clones occupy 10% to 15% of the sample.

From cysteine to phenylalanine, the CDR3 is 15 amino acids long. CDR3 DNA only is kept here, 45 bases in frame from base 1. V loses 3 bases, J loses 0 bases, and the germline ends lie 9 bases apart. The chain uses TRBV12-3 or TRBV12-4 and TRBJ2-1, with the D gene uncertain. The sequenced sample was PBMCs or a T cell subset sorted from them (not recorded which). The sequence derives from an adult woman who had mild COVID-19 (a few samples of this study predate the infection). The sample titles of this study are shuffled in the database, so cell type and time point are left out; the donor was told from shared clones. Read as DNA, the sequence is TGTGCCAGCAGTTTCAGTTCTTTCTCCTACAATGAGCAGTTCTTC. This translates into CASSFSSFSYNEQFF.